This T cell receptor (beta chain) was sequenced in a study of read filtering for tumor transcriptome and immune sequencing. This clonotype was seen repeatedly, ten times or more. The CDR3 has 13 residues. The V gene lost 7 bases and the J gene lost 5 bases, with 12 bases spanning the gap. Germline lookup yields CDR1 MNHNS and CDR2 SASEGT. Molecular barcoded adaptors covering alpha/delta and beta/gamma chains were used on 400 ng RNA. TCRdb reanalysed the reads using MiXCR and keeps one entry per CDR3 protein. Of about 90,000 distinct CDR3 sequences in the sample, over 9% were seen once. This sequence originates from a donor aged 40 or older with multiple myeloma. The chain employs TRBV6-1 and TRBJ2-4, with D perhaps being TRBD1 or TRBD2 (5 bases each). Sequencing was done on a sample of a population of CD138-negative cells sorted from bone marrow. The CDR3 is CASIPEGQNIQYF. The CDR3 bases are TGTGCCAGCATACCAGAGGGGCAAAACATTCAGTACTTC.